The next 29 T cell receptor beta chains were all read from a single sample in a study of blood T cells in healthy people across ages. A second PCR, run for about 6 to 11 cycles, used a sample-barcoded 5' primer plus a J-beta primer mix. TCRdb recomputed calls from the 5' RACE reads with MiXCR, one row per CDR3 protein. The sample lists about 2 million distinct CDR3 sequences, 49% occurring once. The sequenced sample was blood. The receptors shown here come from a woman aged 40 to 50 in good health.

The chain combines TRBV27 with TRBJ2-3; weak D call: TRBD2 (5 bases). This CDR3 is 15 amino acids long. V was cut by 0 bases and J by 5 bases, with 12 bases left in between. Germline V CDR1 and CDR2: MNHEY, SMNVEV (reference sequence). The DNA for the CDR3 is TGTGCCAGCAGTTTATCTACATCCGCGGGAGATACGCAGTATTTT. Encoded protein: CASSLSTSAGDTQYF.

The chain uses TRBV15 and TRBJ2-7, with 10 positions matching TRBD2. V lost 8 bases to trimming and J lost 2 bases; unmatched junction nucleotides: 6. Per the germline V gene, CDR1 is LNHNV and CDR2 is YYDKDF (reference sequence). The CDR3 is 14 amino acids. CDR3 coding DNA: TGTGCCACCGGAGCGGGGGGGAACACCTACGAGCAGTACTTC. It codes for CATGAGGNTYEQYF.

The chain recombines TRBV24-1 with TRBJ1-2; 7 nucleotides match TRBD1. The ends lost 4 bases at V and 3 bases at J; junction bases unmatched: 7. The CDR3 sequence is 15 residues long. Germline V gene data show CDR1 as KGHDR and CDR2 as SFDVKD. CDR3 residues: CATSDSTDRDYGYTF. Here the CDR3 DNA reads TGTGCCACCAGTGACAGTACCGACAGGGACTATGGCTACACCTTC.

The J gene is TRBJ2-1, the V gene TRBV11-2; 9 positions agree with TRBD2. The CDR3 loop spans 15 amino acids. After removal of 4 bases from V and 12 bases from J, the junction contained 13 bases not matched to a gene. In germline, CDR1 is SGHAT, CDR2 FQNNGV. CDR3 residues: CASSSPAGLASSQFF. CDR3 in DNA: TGTGCCAGCAGCTCACCCGCGGGACTAGCATCGTCGCAGTTCTTC.

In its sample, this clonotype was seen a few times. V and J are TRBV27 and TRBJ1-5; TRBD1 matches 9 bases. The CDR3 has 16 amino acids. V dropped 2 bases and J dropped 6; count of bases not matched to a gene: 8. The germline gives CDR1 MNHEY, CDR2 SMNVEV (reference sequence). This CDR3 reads CASSLKGDRVGQPQHF. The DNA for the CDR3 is TGTGCCAGCAGTTTAAAGGGGGACAGGGTCGGTCAGCCCCAGCATTTT.

The CDR3 bases are TGTGCCAGCGGGACTGGGCAGTCGGGGCAGTTCTTC. It yields the protein CASGTGQSGQFF. This chain links TRBV12-3 or TRBV12-4 with TRBJ2-1; D is possibly TRBD2 (6 bases). Trimming pared 8 bases from V and 12 bases from J, leaving 17 bases between. CDR3 length: 12 residues.

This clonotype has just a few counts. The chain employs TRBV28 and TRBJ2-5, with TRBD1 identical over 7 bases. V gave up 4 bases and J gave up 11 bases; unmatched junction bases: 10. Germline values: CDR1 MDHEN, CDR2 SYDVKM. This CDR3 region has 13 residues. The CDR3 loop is CASSSSGTDEQYF. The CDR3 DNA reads TGTGCCAGCAGTTCATCCGGGACAGATGAGCAGTACTTC.

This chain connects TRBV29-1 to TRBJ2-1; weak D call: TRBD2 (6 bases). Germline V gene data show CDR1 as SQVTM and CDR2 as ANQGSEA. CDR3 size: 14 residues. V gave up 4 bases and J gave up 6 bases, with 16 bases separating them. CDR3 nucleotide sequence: TGCAGCGTTGGGGGGACTGCGCTCGGCAATGAGCAGTTCTTC. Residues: CSVGGTALGNEQFF.

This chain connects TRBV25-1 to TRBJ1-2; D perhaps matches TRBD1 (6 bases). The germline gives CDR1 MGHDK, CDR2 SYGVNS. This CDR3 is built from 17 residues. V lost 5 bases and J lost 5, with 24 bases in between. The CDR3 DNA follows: TGTGCCAGCAGTTCCCAGGTACTTTTGCAGGGGAGATATGGCTACACCTTC. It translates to CASSSQVLLQGRYGYTF.

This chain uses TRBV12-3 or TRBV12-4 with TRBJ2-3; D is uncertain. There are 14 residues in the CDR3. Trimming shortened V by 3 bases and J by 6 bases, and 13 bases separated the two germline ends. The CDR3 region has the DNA TGTGCCAGCAGTTTGGTAGGGTACTTGGATACGCAGTATTTT. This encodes CASSLVGYLDTQYF.

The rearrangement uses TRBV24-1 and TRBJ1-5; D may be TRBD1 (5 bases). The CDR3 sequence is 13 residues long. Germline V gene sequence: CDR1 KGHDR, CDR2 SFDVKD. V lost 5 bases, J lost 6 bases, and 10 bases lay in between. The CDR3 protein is CATSGSGVQPQHF. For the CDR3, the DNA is TGTGCCACCAGTGGATCGGGGGTTCAGCCCCAGCATTTT.

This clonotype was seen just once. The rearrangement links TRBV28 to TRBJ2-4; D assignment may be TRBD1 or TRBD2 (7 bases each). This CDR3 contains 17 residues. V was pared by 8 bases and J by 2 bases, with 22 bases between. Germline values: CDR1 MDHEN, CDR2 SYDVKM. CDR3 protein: CASFPGGAPKPKNIQYF. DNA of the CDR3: TGTGCCAGCTTCCCAGGGGGGGCCCCTAAGCCCAAAAACATTCAGTACTTC. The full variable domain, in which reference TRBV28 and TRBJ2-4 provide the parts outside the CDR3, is DVKVTQSSRYLVKRTGEKVFLECVQDMDHENMFWYRQDPGLGLRLIYFSYDVKMKEKGDIPEGYSVSREKKERFSLILESASTNQTSMYLCASFPGGAPKPKNIQYFGAGTRLSVL.

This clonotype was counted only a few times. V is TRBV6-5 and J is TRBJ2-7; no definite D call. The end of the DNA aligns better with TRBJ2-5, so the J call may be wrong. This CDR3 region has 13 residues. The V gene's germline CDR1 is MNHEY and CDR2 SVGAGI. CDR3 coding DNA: TGTGCCAGCAGTTACGTGTTTTCGGAGACCCAGTACTTC. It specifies CASSYVFSETQYF.

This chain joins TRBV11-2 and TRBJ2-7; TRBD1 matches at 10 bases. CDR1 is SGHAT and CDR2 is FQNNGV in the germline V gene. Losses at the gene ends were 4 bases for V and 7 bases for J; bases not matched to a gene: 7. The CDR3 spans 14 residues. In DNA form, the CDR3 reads TGTGCCAGCAGCTCCTGGACAGGGGGGGGGGAGCAGTACTTC. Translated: CASSSWTGGGEQYF.

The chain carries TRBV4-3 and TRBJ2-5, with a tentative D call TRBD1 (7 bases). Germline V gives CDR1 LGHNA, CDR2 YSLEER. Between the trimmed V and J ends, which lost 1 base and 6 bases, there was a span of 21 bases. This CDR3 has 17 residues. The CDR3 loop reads CASSQGPGGTETKTQYF. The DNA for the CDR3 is TGCGCCAGCAGCCAAGGACCTGGGGGGACAGAGACAAAGACCCAGTACTTC.

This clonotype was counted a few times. The CDR3 nucleotides read TGTGCCAGCAGCTTAGGGTCTAGAAGTGCACAAGAGACCCAGTACTTC. It is translated as CASSLGSRSAQETQYF. This chain links TRBV7-9 with TRBJ2-5; no clear D. The CDR3 extends over 16 amino acids. The germline V gene encodes CDR1 SEHNR and CDR2 FQNEAQ (reference sequence). V lost 1 base and J 2 bases, leaving 14 bases between the germline ends. The full variable domain, with the rest looked up from reference TRBV7-9 and TRBJ2-5, is DTGVSQNPRHKITKRGQNVTFRCDPISEHNRLYWYRQTLGQGPEFLTYFQNEAQLEKSRLLSDRFSAERPKGSFSTLEIQRTEQGDSAMYLCASSLGSRSAQETQYFGPGTRLLVL.

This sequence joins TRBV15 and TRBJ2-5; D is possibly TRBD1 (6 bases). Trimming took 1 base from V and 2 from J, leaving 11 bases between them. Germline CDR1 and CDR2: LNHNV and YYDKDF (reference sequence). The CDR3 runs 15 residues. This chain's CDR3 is CATSRVLDRQETQYF. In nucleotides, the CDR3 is TGTGCCACCAGCAGAGTCCTAGACAGGCAAGAGACCCAGTACTTC. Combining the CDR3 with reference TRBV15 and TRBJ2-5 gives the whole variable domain DAMVIQNPRYQVTQFGKPVTLSCSQTLNHNVMYWYQQKSSQAPKLLFHYYDKDFNNEADTPDNFQSRRPNTSFCFLDIRSPGLGDTAMYLCATSRVLDRQETQYFGPGTRLLVL.

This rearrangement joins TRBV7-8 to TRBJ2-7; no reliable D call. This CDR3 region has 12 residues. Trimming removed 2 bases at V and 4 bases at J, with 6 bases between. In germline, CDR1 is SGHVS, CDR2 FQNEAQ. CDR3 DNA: TGTGCCAGCAGCTTAAATTGGTACGAGCAGTACTTC. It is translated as CASSLNWYEQYF.

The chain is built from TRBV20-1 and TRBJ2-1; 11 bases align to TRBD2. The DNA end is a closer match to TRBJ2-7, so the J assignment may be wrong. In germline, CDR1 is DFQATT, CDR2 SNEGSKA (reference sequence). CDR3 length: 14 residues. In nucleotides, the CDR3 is TGCAGTGCTAGGACTAGCGGGGTATACAATGAGCAGTACTTC. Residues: CSARTSGVYNEQYF.

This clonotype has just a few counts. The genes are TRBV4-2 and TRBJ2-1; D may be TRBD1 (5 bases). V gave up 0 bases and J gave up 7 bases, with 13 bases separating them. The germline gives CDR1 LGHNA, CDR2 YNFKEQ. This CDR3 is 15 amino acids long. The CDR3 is CASSQDGQGGNEQFF. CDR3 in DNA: TGTGCCAGCAGCCAAGATGGTCAGGGTGGTAATGAGCAGTTCTTC.

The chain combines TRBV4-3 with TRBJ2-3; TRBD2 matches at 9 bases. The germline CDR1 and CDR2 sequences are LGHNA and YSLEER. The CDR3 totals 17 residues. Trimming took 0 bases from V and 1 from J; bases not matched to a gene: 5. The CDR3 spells CASSQDRAGGGTDTQYF. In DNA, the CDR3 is TGCGCCAGCAGCCAAGACCGAGCGGGGGGAGGCACAGATACGCAGTATTTT.

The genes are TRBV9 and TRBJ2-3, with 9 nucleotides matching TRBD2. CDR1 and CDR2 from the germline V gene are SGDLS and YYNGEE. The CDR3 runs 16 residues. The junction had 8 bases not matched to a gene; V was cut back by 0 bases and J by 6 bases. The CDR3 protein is CASSVEAGLAWDTQYF. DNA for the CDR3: TGTGCCAGCAGCGTAGAAGCGGGACTAGCTTGGGATACGCAGTATTTT.

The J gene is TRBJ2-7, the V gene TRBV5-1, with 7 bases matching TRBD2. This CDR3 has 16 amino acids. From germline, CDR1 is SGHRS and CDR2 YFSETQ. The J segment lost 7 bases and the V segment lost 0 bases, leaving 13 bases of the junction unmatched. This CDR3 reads CASSLGIGTNYNEQYF. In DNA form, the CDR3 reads TGCGCCAGCAGCTTGGGAATAGGGACTAACTACAATGAGCAGTACTTC.

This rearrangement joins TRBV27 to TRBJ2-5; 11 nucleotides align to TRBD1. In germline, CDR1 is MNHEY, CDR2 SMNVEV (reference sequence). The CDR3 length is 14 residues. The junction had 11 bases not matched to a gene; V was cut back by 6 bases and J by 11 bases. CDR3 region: CASRPDRGLGEQYF. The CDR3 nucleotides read TGTGCCAGCAGACCGGACAGGGGGCTGGGAGAGCAGTACTTC.

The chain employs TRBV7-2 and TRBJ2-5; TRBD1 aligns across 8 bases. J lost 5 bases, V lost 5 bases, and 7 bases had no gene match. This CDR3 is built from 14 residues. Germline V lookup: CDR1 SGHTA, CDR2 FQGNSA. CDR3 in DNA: TGTGCCAGCAGCGCGGGACAGGTGGCCGAGACCCAGTACTTC. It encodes CASSAGQVAETQYF.

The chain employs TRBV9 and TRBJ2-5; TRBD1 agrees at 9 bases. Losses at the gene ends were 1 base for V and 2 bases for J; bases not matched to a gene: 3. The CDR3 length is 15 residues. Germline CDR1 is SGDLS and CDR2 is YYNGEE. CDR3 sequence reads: CASSVWDRVQETQYF. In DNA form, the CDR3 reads TGTGCCAGCAGCGTATGGGACAGGGTGCAAGAGACCCAGTACTTC.

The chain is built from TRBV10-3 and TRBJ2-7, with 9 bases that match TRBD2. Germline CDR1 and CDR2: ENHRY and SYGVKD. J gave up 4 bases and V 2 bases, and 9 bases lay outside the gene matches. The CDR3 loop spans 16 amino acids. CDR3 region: CAISEASSGTPYEQYF. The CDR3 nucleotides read TGTGCCATCAGTGAGGCGTCTAGCGGGACTCCTTACGAGCAGTACTTC.

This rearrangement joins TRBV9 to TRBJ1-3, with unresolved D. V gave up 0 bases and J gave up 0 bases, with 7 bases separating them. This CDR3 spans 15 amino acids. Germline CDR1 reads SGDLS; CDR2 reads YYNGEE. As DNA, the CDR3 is TGTGCCAGCAGCGTAGATTTGGCCTCTGGAAACACCATATATTTT. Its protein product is CASSVDLASGNTIYF.

The CDR3 here is CSARDLRQGSSGSPLHF. DNA of the CDR3: TGCAGTGCTAGAGACCTAAGACAGGGCTCCTCGGGTTCACCCCTCCACTTT. The gene calls are TRBV20-1 and TRBJ1-6; 7 nucleotides agree with TRBD1. In germline, CDR1 is DFQATT, CDR2 SNEGSKA (reference sequence). V trimming: 0 bases; J trimming: 9 bases; junction bases outside the gene matches: 14. The CDR3 has 17 amino acids.